This T cell receptor beta chain was captured by sequencing in a study of human T cells and chemical hapten exposure. Across the whole study: It was small differences in pooled library volume that mainly caused per-sample TCR yields to vary.

Study-level results: Those TCRs sitting above 1 in 1000 frequency stayed the same with DPC sensitization.

From whole blood left unfractionated, total RNA was extracted. About this clonotype: The target antigen is unknown.

Methods used by the authors: Sampled TCR counts reached a median of around 94,000 per sample, with values ranging from 23,224 to 690,600. Via MiXCR, TCRdb re-called the 5' RACE reads, giving one row per CDR3 protein. In this record, the V and J calls reflect TCRdb's handling and not the investigators' own analysis. The sample lists 95,000 to 120,000 distinct CDR3 sequences, more than 15% occurring once. This CDR3 spans 13 amino acids. Germline V gene sequence: CDR1 DFQATT, CDR2 SNEGSKA (reference sequence). Trimming cost V 6 bases and J 1 base, with 12 bases left between them. This rearrangement joins TRBV20-1 to TRBJ2-5, with D possibly matching TRBD2 (5 bases). The sequence was collected from a human donor in good health. CDR3 protein: CSAILGSQETQYF. The CDR3 coding sequence is TGCAGTGCGATCCTAGGGAGCCAAGAGACCCAGTACTTC.